What follows describes a single T cell receptor beta chain. As yet, its antigen is unknown. This specimen comes from a study of T cells after yellow fever vaccination. TCRdb re-derived calls from the 5' RACE reads in MiXCR, one entry per CDR3 protein. Of under 300,000 distinct CDR3 sequences listed, roughly 13% are singletons. The germline V gene encodes CDR1 SGHTA and CDR2 FQGNSA. The CDR3 runs to 12 residues. The ends were cut back, 3 bases at V and 6 bases at J, with 6 bases in the middle. Study observations and caveats: Once the booster was given, most primary-vaccination clones reappeared, at approximately 97% for CD4 and more than 85% for CD8.

Source: CD4+ T cells sorted from PBMCs, taken 45 days after the yellow fever booster vaccination. The chain is built from TRBV7-2 and TRBJ2-1; no firm D call. The receptor was derived from a man aged 25 to 40 who received the YFV17D yellow fever vaccine. Here the CDR3 reads CASSFIRNEQFF. The CDR3 nucleotides read TGTGCCAGCAGCTTCATACGCAATGAGCAGTTCTTC.